This T cell receptor (beta chain) was captured in a study of human T cells and chemical hapten exposure. MiXCR, applied by TCRdb to the RACE reads, yields one record per CDR3 protein. The repertoire has 95,000 to 150,000 distinct CDR3 sequences, 12% to 15% of them found once; the top ten carry around 0.99%. This sample's time point: patch test 1, 2 weeks after DPC sensitization. Regarding treatment: therapeutic diphenylcyclopropenone sensitization with weekly scalp DPC. This CDR3 comprises 12 residues. Germline lookup yields CDR1 DFQATT and CDR2 SNEGSKA (reference sequence). The ends were cut back, 6 bases at V and 3 bases at J, with 11 bases in the middle.

The sequence derives from a man between 18 and 29 years old with alopecia areata. Some clones in this sample may be carry-over from other donors' samples. The rearrangement uses TRBV20-1 and TRBJ1-2; D uncertain. The sample was whole blood, taken in connection with sensitization to the hapten diphenylcyclopropenone (DPC). Here the CDR3 reads CSAPRTDYGYTF. The CDR3 nucleotides read TGCAGTGCCCCAAGGACGGACTATGGCTACACCTTC.